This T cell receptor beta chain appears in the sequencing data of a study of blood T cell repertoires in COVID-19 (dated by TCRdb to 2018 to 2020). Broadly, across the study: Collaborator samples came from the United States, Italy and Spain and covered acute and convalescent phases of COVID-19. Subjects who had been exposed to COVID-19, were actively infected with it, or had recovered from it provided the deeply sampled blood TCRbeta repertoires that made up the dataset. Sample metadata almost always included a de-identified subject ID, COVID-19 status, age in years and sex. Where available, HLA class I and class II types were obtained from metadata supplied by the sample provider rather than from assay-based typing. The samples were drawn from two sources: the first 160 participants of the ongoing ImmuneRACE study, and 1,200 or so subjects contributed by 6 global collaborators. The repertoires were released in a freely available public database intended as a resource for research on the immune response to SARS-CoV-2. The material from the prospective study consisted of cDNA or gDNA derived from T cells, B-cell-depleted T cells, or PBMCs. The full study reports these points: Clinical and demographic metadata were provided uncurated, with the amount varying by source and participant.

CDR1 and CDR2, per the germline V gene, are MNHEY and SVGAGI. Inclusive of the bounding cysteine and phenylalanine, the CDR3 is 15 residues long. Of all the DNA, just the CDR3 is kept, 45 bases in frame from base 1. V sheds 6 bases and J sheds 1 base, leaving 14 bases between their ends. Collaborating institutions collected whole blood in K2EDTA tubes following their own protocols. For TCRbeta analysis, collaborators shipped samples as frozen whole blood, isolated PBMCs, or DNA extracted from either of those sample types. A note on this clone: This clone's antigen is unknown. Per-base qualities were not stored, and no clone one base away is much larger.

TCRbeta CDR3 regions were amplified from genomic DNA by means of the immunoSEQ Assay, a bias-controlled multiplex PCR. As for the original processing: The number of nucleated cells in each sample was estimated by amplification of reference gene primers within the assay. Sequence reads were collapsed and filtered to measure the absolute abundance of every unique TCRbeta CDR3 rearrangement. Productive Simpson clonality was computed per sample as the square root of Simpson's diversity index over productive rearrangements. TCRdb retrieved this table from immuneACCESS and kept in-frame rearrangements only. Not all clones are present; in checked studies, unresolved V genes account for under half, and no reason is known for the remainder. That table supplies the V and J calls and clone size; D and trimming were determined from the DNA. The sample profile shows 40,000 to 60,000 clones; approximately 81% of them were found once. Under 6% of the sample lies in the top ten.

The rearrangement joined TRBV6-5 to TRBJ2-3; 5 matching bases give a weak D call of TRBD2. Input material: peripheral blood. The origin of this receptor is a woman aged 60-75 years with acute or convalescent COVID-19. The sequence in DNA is TGTGCCAGCAGCCGTACTAGGGATGGCACAGATACGCAGTATTTT. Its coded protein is CASSRTRDGTDTQYF.